This T cell receptor (beta chain) was identified during a study of blood T cell repertoires in COVID-19. Of note for this clone: Within the sample, other DNA sequences also encode this same CDR3.

Produced via immunoSEQ multiplex PCR; TCRdb's table is partial and in-frame only. Here the sample spans over 95,000 clones, about 85% being singletons. The germline V gene has CDR1 GTSNPN and CDR2 SVGIG (reference sequence). There are 12 residues in the CDR3. Trimming took off 0 bases at V and 5 bases at J, with 8 bases between the two ends. The sequenced sample consisted of peripheral blood. J is TRBJ2-7 and V is TRBV30; maybe TRBD2 (5 bases). This receptor was taken from a man aged 35-49 years with acute or convalescent COVID-19. The CDR3: CAWSVRGNEQYF. The CDR3 coding sequence is TGTGCCTGGAGTGTACGGGGAAACGAGCAGTACTTC. The full variable domain, with the rest looked up from reference TRBV30 and TRBJ2-7, is SQTIHQWPATLVQPVGSPLSLECTVEGTSNPNLYWYRQAAGRGLQLLFYSVGIGQISSEVPQNLSASRPQDRQFILSSKKLLLSDSGFYLCAWSVRGNEQYFGPGTRLTVT.